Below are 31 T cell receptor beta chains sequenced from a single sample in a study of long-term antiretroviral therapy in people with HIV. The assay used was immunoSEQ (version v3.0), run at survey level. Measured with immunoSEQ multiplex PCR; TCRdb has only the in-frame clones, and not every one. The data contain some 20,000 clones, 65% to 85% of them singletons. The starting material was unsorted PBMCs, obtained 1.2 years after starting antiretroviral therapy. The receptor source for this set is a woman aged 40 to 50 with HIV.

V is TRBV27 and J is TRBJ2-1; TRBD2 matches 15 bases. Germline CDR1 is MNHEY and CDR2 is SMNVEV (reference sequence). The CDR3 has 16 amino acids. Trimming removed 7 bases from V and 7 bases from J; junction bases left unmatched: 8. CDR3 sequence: CASTPGTSGRRNEQFF. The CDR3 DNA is TGTGCCAGCACCCCCGGGACTAGCGGGAGGAGGAATGAGCAGTTCTTC.

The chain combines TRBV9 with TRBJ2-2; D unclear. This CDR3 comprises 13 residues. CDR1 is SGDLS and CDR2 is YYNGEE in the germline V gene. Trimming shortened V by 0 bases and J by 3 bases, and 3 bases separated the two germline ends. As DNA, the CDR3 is TGTGCCAGCAGCGTAGTTTACACCGGGGAGCTGTTTTTT. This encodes CASSVVYTGELFF. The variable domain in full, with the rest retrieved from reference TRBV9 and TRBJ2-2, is DSGVTQTPKHLITATGQRVTLRCSPRSGDLSVYWYQQSLDQGLQFLIQYYNGEERAKGNILERFSAQQFPDLHSELNLSSLELGDSALYFCASSVVYTGELFFGEGSRLTVL.

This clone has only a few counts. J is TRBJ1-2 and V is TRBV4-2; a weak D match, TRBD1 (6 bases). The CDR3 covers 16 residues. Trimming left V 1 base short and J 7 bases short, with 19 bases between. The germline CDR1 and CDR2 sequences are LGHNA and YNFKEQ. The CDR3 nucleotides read TGTGCCAGCAGCCAAGCGGGGGGCGGGTTTGGGGGTGGCTACACCTTC. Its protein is CASSQAGGGFGGGYTF.

This chain's CDR3 is CASSQDSGDLNTEAFF. Written as DNA, the CDR3 is TGTGCCAGCAGCCAAGATTCGGGGGACCTAAACACTGAAGCTTTCTTT. The gene calls are TRBV4-2 and TRBJ1-1; tentative D call: TRBD1 (5 bases). There are 16 residues in the CDR3. CDR1 LGHNA and CDR2 YNFKEQ come from the germline V gene. Trimming took 0 bases from V and 2 from J, leaving 13 bases between them.

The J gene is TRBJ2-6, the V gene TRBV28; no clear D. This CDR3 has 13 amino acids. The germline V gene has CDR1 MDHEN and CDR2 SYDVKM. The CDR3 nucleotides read TGTGCTTTGTTCGACTCTGGGGCCAACGTCCTGACTTTC. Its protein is CALFDSGANVLTF.

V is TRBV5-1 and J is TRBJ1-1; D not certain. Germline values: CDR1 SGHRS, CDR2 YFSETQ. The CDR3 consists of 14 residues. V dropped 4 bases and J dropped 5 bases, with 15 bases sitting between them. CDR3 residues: CASSLDQPFTEAFF. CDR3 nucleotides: TGCGCCAGCAGCCTGGACCAACCCTTTACTGAAGCTTTCTTT.

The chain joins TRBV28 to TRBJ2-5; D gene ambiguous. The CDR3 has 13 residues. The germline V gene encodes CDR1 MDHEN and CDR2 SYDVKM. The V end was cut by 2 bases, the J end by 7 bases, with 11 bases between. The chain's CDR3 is CASSLPFPWTQYF. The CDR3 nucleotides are TGTGCCAGCAGTTTACCATTCCCCTGGACCCAGTACTTC.

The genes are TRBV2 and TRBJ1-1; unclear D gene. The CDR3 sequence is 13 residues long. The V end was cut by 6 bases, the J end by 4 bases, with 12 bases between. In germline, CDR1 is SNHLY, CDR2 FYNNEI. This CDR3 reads CASRVDRGTEAFF. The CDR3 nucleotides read TGTGCCAGCAGAGTAGACCGCGGCACTGAAGCTTTCTTT.

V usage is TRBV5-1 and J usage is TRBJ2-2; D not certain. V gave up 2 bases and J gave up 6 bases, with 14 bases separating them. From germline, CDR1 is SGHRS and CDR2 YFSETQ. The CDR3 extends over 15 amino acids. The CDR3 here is CASSFSHPSPGELFF. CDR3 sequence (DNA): TGCGCCAGCAGCTTTTCACACCCCTCTCCCGGGGAGCTGTTTTTT.

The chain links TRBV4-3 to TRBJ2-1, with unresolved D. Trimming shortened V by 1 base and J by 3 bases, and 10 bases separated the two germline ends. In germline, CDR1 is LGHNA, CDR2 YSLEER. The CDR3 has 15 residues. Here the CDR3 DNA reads TGCGCCAGCAGCCAAGCCGTAGGAAACTACAATGAGCAGTTCTTC. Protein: CASSQAVGNYNEQFF.

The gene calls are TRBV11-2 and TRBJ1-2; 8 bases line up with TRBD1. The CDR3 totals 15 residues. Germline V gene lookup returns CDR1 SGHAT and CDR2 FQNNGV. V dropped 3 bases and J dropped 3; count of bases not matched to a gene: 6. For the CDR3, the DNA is TGTGCCAGCAGCTTTTTTGGACAGGGCGACTATGGCTACACCTTC. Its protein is CASSFFGQGDYGYTF. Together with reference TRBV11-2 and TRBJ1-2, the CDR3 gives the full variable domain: EAGVAQSPRYKIIEKRQSVAFWCNPISGHATLYWYQQILGQGPKLLIQFQNNGVVDDSQLPKDRFSAERLKGVDSTLKIQPAKLEDSAVYLCASSFFGQGDYGYTFGSGTRLTVV.

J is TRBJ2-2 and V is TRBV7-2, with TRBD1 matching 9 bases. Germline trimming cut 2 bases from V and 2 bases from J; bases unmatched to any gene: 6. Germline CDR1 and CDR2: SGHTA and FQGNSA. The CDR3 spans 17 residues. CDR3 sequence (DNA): TGTGCCAGCAGCTTAAGTTACAGGGGGCGAAACACCGGGGAGCTGTTTTTT. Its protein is CASSLSYRGRNTGELFF.

CDR3 in amino acids: CASSLSYSSYNEQFF. CDR3 bases: TGCGCCAGCAGCTTGAGTTATAGCTCCTACAATGAGCAGTTCTTC. The chain joins TRBV5-1 to TRBJ2-1; D not resolved. Trimming cost V 1 base and J 0 bases, with 8 bases left between them. CDR1 SGHRS and CDR2 YFSETQ come from the germline V gene. This CDR3 has 15 residues. Full variable domain (missing parts from reference TRBV5-1 and TRBJ2-1): KAGVTQTPRYLIKTRGQQVTLSCSPISGHRSVSWYQQTPGQGLQFLFEYFSETQRNKGNFPGRFSGRQFSNSRSEMNVSTLELGDSALYLCASSLSYSSYNEQFFGPGTRLTVL.

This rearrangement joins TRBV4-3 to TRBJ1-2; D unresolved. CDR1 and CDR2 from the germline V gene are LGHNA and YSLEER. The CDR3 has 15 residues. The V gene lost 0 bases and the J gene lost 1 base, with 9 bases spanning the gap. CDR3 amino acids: CASSQDGGSNYGYTF. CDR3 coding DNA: TGCGCCAGCAGCCAAGACGGAGGGAGTAACTATGGCTACACCTTC.

In DNA form, the CDR3 reads TGCGCCAGCAGCGGACAGGGGGAACTAGCGGGACATGGCACAGATACGCAGTATTTT. Protein product: CASSGQGELAGHGTDTQYF. V usage is TRBV4-3 and J usage is TRBJ2-3; D is tentatively TRBD1 or TRBD2 (10 bases each). Trimming left V 5 bases short and J 1 base short, with 25 bases between. This CDR3 spans 19 amino acids. CDR1 LGHNA and CDR2 YSLEER come from the germline V gene.

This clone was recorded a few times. CDR3 residues: CASSLVAGQKASGYTF. The CDR3 bases are TGTGCCAGCAGCTTAGTCGCGGGACAGAAAGCAAGTGGCTACACCTTC. The chain is built from TRBV7-7 and TRBJ1-2; 7 bases are shared with TRBD1. Germline V gene sequence: CDR1 SSHAT, CDR2 FNYEAQ (reference sequence). The CDR3 contains 16 residues. V gave up 1 base and J gave up 7 bases; unmatched junction bases: 12.

CDR3 DNA: TGTGCCAGCAGTTTCGTGTTGGGTTCGACCAGCTATGGCTACACCTTC. Encoded protein: CASSFVLGSTSYGYTF. This chain joins TRBV28 and TRBJ1-2; D not certain. The V and J ends lost 3 bases and 4 bases respectively, with 18 bases between them. The CDR3 totals 16 residues. CDR1 MDHEN and CDR2 SYDVKM come from the germline V gene.

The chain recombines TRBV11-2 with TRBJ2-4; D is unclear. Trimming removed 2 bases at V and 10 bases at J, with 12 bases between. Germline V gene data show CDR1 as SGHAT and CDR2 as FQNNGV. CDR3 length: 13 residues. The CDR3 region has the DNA TGTGCCAGCAGCTTATTTTCTCTCCAAATTCAGTACTTC. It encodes CASSLFSLQIQYF.

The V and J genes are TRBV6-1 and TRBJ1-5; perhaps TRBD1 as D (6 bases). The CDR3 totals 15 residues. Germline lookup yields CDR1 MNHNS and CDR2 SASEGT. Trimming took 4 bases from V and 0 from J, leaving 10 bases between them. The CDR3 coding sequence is TGTGCCAGCAGTGGGGACACCTATAGCAATCAGCCCCAGCATTTT. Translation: CASSGDTYSNQPQHF.

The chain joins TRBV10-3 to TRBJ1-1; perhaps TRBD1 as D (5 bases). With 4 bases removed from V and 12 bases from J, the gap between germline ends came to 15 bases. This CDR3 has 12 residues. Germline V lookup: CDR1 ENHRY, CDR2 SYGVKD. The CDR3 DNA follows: TGTGCCATCAGTGGGGGTGGGGCAGGGACTTTCTTT. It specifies CAISGGGAGTFF.

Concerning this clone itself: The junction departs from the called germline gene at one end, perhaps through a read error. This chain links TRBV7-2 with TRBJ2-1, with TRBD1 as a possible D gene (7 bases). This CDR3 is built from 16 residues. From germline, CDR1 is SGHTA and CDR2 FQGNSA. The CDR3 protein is CASSLAAGGIYNEQFF. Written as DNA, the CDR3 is TGTGCCAGCAGCTTAGCGGCAGGGGGGATCTACAATGAGCAATTCTTC.

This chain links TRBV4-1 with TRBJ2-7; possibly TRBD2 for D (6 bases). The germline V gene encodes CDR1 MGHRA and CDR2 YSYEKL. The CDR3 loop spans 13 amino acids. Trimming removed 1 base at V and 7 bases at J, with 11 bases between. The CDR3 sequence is CASSQGRGREQYF. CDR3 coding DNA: TGCGCCAGCAGCCAAGGGCGAGGGAGGGAGCAGTACTTC.

DNA for the CDR3: TGTGCCAGTAGTGGGGACAGTCCCTCCTACGAGCAGTACTTC. This gives the protein CASSGDSPSYEQYF. The chain couples TRBV19 to TRBJ2-7; 7 bases are shared with TRBD1. Per the germline V gene, CDR1 is LNHDA and CDR2 is SQIVND (reference sequence). The V gene end was trimmed by 5 bases and the J gene end by 0 bases; junction bases not matched to a gene: 4. This CDR3 spans 14 amino acids. Full variable domain (missing parts from reference TRBV19 and TRBJ2-7): DGGITQSPKYLFRKEGQNVTLSCEQNLNHDAMYWYRQDPGQGLRLIYYSQIVNDFQKGDIAEGYSVSREKKESFPLTVTSAQKNPTAFYLCASSGDSPSYEQYFGPGTRLTVT.

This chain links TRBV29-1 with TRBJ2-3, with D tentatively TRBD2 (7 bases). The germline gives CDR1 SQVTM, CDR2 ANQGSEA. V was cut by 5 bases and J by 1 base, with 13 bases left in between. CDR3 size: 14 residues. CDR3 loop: CSVKGGSGTDTQYF. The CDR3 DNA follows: TGCAGCGTTAAGGGGGGGTCCGGCACAGATACGCAGTATTTT.

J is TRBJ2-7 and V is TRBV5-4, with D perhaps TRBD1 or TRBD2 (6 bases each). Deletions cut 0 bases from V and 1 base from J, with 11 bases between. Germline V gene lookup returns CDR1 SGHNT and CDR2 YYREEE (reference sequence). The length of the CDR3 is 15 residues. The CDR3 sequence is CASSLEGDFSYEQYF. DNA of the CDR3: TGTGCCAGCAGCTTGGAGGGGGACTTTTCCTACGAGCAGTACTTC.

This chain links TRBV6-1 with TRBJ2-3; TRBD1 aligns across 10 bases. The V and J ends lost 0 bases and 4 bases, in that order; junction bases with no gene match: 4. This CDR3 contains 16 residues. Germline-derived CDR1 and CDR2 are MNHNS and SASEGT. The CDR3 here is CASSEALGQGSDTQYF. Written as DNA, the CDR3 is TGTGCCAGCAGTGAAGCGCTGGGACAGGGGTCAGATACGCAGTATTTT.

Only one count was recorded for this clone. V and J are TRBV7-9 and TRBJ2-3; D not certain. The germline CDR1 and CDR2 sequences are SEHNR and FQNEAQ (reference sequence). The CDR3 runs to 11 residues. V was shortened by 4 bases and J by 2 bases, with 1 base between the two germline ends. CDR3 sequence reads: CASSSTDTQYF. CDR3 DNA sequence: TGTGCCAGCAGCTCCACAGATACGCAGTATTTT.

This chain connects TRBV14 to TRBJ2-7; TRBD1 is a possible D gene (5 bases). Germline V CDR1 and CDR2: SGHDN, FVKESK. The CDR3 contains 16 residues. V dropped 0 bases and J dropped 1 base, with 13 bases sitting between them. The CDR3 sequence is CASSQEKDMVSYEQYF. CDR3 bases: TGTGCCAGCAGCCAAGAGAAGGACATGGTTTCCTACGAGCAGTACTTC.

Written as DNA, the CDR3 is TGTGCCAGCAGCTTAGCCGGAAACCCCACAGATACGCAGTATTTT. This sequence encodes CASSLAGNPTDTQYF. The chain uses TRBV7-9 and TRBJ2-3; D gene uncertain. Per germline, CDR1 SEHNR and CDR2 FQNEAQ (reference sequence). This CDR3 has 15 amino acids. Trimming took 0 bases from V and 2 from J, leaving 9 bases between them.

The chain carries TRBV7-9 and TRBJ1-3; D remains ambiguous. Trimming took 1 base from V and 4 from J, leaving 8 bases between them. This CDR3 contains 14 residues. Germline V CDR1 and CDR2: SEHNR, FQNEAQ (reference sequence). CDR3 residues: CASSLEIPGNTIYF. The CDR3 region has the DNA TGTGCCAGCAGCTTAGAAATTCCCGGAAACACCATATATTTT.

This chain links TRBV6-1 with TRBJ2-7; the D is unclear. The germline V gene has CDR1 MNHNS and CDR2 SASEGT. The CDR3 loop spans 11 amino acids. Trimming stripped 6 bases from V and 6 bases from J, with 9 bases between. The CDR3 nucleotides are TGTGCCAGCAGCTTAGCTGGCGAGCAGTACTTC. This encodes CASSLAGEQYF.